Presented here are 31 T cell receptor beta chains from one specimen sequenced in a study of metastatic and nonmetastatic thyroid tumors. TCRdb re-called clones from the PCR reads using MiXCR. The table records tens of thousands of clones, around 12% of them present only once. Every patient was untreated before thyroid surgery. Sequenced material: tumor tissue. The receptors stem from a female donor with papillary thyroid cancer or a benign thyroid nodule (not recorded which). Some clones in this sample may be carry-over from other donors' samples.

This clone was seen ten or more times. V is TRBV5-1 and J is TRBJ2-2, with D unclear. Germline assignment: CDR1 SGHRS and CDR2 YFSETQ. V dropped 0 bases and J dropped 5 bases, with 8 bases sitting between them. The length of the CDR3 is 14 residues. As DNA, the CDR3 is TGCGCCAGCAGCTTGGTCCTGGTTACCGGGGAGCTGTTTTTT. Translation gives CASSLVLVTGELFF.

Turning to this clone: A read error is possible here, since a much larger clone lies one base away. This chain joins TRBV6-1 and TRBJ2-2; 9 bases line up with TRBD1. After removal of 5 bases from V and 5 bases from J, the junction contained 6 bases not matched to a gene. The CDR3 is made up of 15 amino acids. Germline loops: CDR1 MNHNS, CDR2 SASEGT. The chain's CDR3 is CASSFRQGDTGELFF. Here the CDR3 DNA reads TGTGCCAGCAGTTTCCGACAGGGGGATACCGGGGAGCTGTTTTTT.

This clone was observed many times. J is TRBJ2-7 and V is TRBV2; D may be TRBD1 (6 bases). In germline, CDR1 is SNHLY, CDR2 FYNNEI. The CDR3 is made up of 13 amino acids. V was cut by 5 bases and J by 2 bases, with 10 bases left in between. The CDR3 DNA reads TGTGCCAGCAGTCCGGACAGAACCTACGAGCAGTACTTC. Translating gives CASSPDRTYEQYF. The full variable domain, with the rest looked up from reference TRBV2 and TRBJ2-7, is EPEVTQTPSHQVTQMGQEVILRCVPISNHLYFYWYRQILGQKVEFLVSFYNNEISEKSEIFDDQFSVERPDGSNFTLKIRSTKLEDSAMYFCASSPDRTYEQYFGPGTRLTVT.

As for this clone: The junction does not match germline at one end; this may be a read error. The chain is built from TRBV7-3 and TRBJ2-5; 8 bases line up with TRBD1. The CDR3 totals 13 residues. Germline CDR1 SGHTA, CDR2 FQGTGA. CDR3 amino acids: CVSSSGGRGNQYF. The CDR3 DNA reads TGTGTCAGCAGCTCAGGGGGCAGGGGGAACCAGTACTTC.

This clone has at least ten counts. The rearrangement links TRBV20-1 to TRBJ1-4; D gene uncertain. In germline, CDR1 is DFQATT, CDR2 SNEGSKA (reference sequence). With 3 bases removed from V and 2 bases from J, the gap between germline ends came to 7 bases. The CDR3 spans 13 residues. Here the CDR3 reads CSASWTTNEKLFF. For the CDR3, the DNA is TGCAGTGCTAGCTGGACTACTAATGAAAAACTGTTTTTT.

Worth noting for this clone: A clone one base away is much larger, so this may be a read error. The chain employs TRBV9 and TRBJ2-1; unclear D gene. The CDR3 spans 15 residues. CDR1 and CDR2 from the germline V gene are SGDLS and YYNGEE. For the CDR3, the DNA is TGTGCCAGCATCGTAGATCGGGCCTCCTACAATGAGCAGTTCTTC. The encoded protein is CASIVDRASYNEQFF.

This clone was detected many times. The chain carries TRBV27 and TRBJ1-3; 9 bases line up with TRBD1. V was clipped by 0 bases and J by 4 bases; unmatched bases: 7. This CDR3 has 17 residues. From germline, CDR1 is MNHEY and CDR2 SMNVEV (reference sequence). The CDR3 DNA sequence: TGTGCCAGCAGTTTATCAATGGGACAGGGCTGGGGAAACACCATATATTTT. Amino acid sequence: CASSLSMGQGWGNTIYF.

This clone has more than one count but fewer than ten. V usage is TRBV7-2 and J usage is TRBJ2-7, with TRBD2 as a possible D gene (7 bases). V shed 4 bases and J shed 0 bases, with 13 bases lying between them. CDR3 length: 15 residues. Germline-derived CDR1 and CDR2 are SGHTA and FQGNSA. CDR3 DNA sequence: TGTGCCAGCAGCTATACGGGGGGCAGCTCCTACGAGCAGTACTTC. It specifies CASSYTGGSSYEQYF.

This clone occurred many times. The J gene is TRBJ1-4, the V gene TRBV27, with D hard to call. The CDR3 is 14 residues long. CDR1 and CDR2 (germline): MNHEY, SMNVEV (reference sequence). The V end lost 3 bases, the J end lost 3 bases, and 8 bases lay between the germline ends. The CDR3 here is CASSFQGSNEKLFF. DNA of the CDR3: TGTGCCAGCAGTTTCCAAGGATCTAATGAAAAACTGTTTTTT.

In its sample, this clone was seen many times. V and J are TRBV6-6 and TRBJ2-4; possible D gene TRBD2, 5 bases. The CDR3 length is 16 residues. CDR1 is MNHNY and CDR2 is SVGAGI in the germline V gene (reference sequence). Trimming cost V 2 bases and J 0 bases, with 11 bases left between them. DNA for the CDR3: TGTGCCAGCAGTTACCGAGGGCCCTTAGCCAAAAACATTCAGTACTTC. Protein: CASSYRGPLAKNIQYF.

This clone was counted at least ten times. V and J are TRBV27 and TRBJ1-2; D not resolved. This CDR3 is 14 amino acids long. Germline loops: CDR1 MNHEY, CDR2 SMNVEV (reference sequence). V was trimmed by 0 bases and J by 2 bases, leaving 7 bases between them. The CDR3 region is CASSLSAANYGYTF. The CDR3 coding sequence is TGTGCCAGCAGTTTATCGGCAGCGAACTATGGCTACACCTTC.

This clone came up many times. CDR3 protein: CASSQDSRAFRSYEQYF. DNA of the CDR3: TGTGCCAGCAGCCAAGATTCGAGAGCATTTCGGTCCTACGAGCAGTACTTC. This chain links TRBV14 with TRBJ2-7, with unresolved D. V was cut by 0 bases and J by 1 base, with 16 bases left in between. Germline V gene data show CDR1 as SGHDN and CDR2 as FVKESK. This CDR3 is 17 amino acids long.

There are a few counts of this clone. This may be a read error: a much more frequent sequence differs by one nucleotide. The rearrangement links TRBV15 to TRBJ1-1; TRBD1 is a possible D gene (6 bases). This CDR3 is 15 amino acids long. Germline V gives CDR1 LNHNV, CDR2 YYDKDF (reference sequence). The CDR3 sequence is CATSRKGGGNTEDFF. Written as DNA, the CDR3 is TGTGCCACCAGCAGGAAGGGGGGGGGTAACACTGAAGATTTCTTT.

In this sample, this clone turned up many times. The genes are TRBV7-9 and TRBJ2-5; D is uncertain. V was clipped by 5 bases and J by 4 bases, with 5 bases between them. The CDR3 contains 11 residues. Germline CDR1 and CDR2: SEHNR and FQNEAQ (reference sequence). The CDR3 protein is CASSPGETQYF. Written as DNA, the CDR3 is TGTGCCAGCAGCCCCGGAGAGACCCAGTACTTC.

At least ten counts were recorded for this clone. The V call is TRBV6-6, the J call TRBJ2-7, with 9 nucleotides matching TRBD2. From germline, CDR1 is MNHNY and CDR2 SVGAGI (reference sequence). CDR3 length: 17 amino acids. Losses at the gene ends were 1 base for V and 3 bases for J; bases not matched to a gene: 10. This CDR3 reads CASSYLPPGSGSYEQYF. The CDR3 coding sequence is TGTGCCAGCAGTTACTTACCCCCAGGTAGCGGGAGCTACGAGCAGTACTTC.

As regards this clone: A much bigger clone sits one base away, suggesting this may be a read error. The chain links TRBV28 to TRBJ1-5, with 7 bases fitting TRBD1. CDR1 and CDR2 (germline): MDHEN, SYDVKM. This CDR3 has 15 residues. CDR3 amino acids: CATHQGGGSNRPQHF. CDR3 bases: TGTGCCACCCATCAGGGGGGGGGGTCCAATCGGCCCCAGCATTTT.

This clone was seen ten or more times. The chain joins TRBV2 to TRBJ2-3; 10 bases agree with TRBD1. The germline CDR1 and CDR2 sequences are SNHLY and FYNNEI. Trimming cost V 5 bases and J 3 bases; bases outside gene matches: 8. The CDR3 consists of 16 residues. The CDR3 DNA reads TGTGCCAGCAGTTCCACCGGGACAGGGGCAACAGATACGCAGTATTTT. The encoded protein is CASSSTGTGATDTQYF.

A remark on this clone: A much larger clone lies a single base off, so this may be a read error. This chain uses TRBV7-9 with TRBJ2-5; D remains ambiguous. CDR3 size: 13 residues. The V and J ends lost 6 bases and 3 bases respectively, with 11 bases between them. Germline lookup yields CDR1 SEHNR and CDR2 FQNEAQ (reference sequence). CDR3 protein: CASRAQWEETQYF. CDR3 coding DNA: TGTGCCAGCAGAGCCCAGTGGGAAGAGACCCAGTACTTC.

This clone was counted many times. This chain uses TRBV6-1 with TRBJ2-1; 10 bases align to TRBD2. The CDR3 length is 18 residues. CDR1 is MNHNS and CDR2 is SASEGT in the germline V gene. The V gene end was trimmed by 1 base and the J gene end by 7 bases; junction bases not matched to a gene: 13. In nucleotides, the CDR3 is TGTGCCAGCAGTGAAGATGGAGAGCTACTAGCGGGGAGGAATGAGCAGTTCTTC. Protein: CASSEDGELLAGRNEQFF.

This clone showed up many times. The chain has TRBV18 and TRBJ2-7; D ambiguous. V gave up 2 bases and J gave up 0 bases, with 5 bases separating them. CDR1 is KGHSH and CDR2 is LQKENI in the germline V gene. The CDR3 loop spans 13 amino acids. The CDR3 bases are TGTGCCAGCTCACCATCCGGCTCCTACGAGCAGTACTTC. This encodes CASSPSGSYEQYF.

Many counts were recorded for this clone. CDR3 DNA sequence: TGTGCCAGCAGCCCAAGTGGGGCGGGAGACTTCTATGAGCAGTTCTTC. It specifies CASSPSGAGDFYEQFF. The chain carries TRBV7-2 and TRBJ2-1; 7 bases align to TRBD2. Germline V gene lookup returns CDR1 SGHTA and CDR2 FQGNSA. There are 16 residues in the CDR3. The V segment lost 5 bases and the J segment 8 bases; nucleotides outside the gene matches: 15.

Worth noting for this clone: Within the sample, other DNA sequences also encode this same CDR3. This chain links TRBV7-3 with TRBJ2-1, with 8 bases fitting TRBD1. The CDR3 spans 21 residues. Trimming cost V 7 bases and J 2 bases; bases outside gene matches: 25. CDR1 and CDR2 from the germline V gene are SGHTA and FQGTGA. CDR3: CASTITVGSTGDNGTYNEQFF. The CDR3 nucleotides are TGTGCCAGCACCATAACTGTAGGGTCGACAGGGGACAATGGAACCTACAATGAGCAGTTCTTC. Together with reference TRBV7-3 and TRBJ2-1, the CDR3 gives the full variable domain: GAGVSQTPSNKVTEKGKYVELRCDPISGHTALYWYRQSLGQGPEFLIYFQGTGAADDSGLPNDRFFAVRPEGSVSTLKIQRTERGDSAVYLCASTITVGSTGDNGTYNEQFFGPGTRLTVL.

This clone showed up many times. The V gene is TRBV6-1, the J gene TRBJ1-1; the match to TRBD1 covers 11 bases. The V segment lost 5 bases and the J segment 4 bases; nucleotides outside the gene matches: 6. Germline V CDR1 and CDR2: MNHNS, SASEGT. This CDR3 has 15 residues. CDR3 DNA sequence: TGTGCCAGCAGTTTCCGGACAGGGGGCTTCACTGAAGCTTTCTTT. Its translation: CASSFRTGGFTEAFF.

There are many counts of this clone. The conserved phenylalanine or tryptophan is not found at the CDR3 terminus, so this likely reflects a read error. The rearrangement links TRBV12-3 or TRBV12-4 to TRBJ2-3; no clear D. The length of the CDR3 is 11 residues. Between the trimmed V and J ends, which lost 1 base and 6 bases, there was a span of 2 bases. The CDR3 nucleotides are TGTGCCAGCAGTTTAGTCGATACGCAGTATTCT. Translating gives CASSLVDTQYS.

There are many counts of this clone. The chain employs TRBV5-6 and TRBJ2-7; D remains ambiguous. Germline assignment: CDR1 SGHDT and CDR2 YYEEEE. V was pared by 0 bases and J by 3 bases, with 7 bases between. This CDR3 is built from 13 residues. CDR3 amino acids: CASSLVRSYEQYF. The CDR3 DNA reads TGTGCCAGCAGCTTGGTGAGAAGCTACGAGCAGTACTTC.

The chain recombines TRBV19 with TRBJ1-5; TRBD1 matches 9 bases. V trimming: 6 bases; J trimming: 7 bases; junction bases outside the gene matches: 7. Germline V CDR1 and CDR2: LNHDA, SQIVND (reference sequence). The CDR3 sequence is 14 residues long. The CDR3 DNA reads TGTGCCAGTAGCCGGGACAGGGTAGGCCAGCCCCAGCATTTT. The encoded protein is CASSRDRVGQPQHF.

This clone was counted a few times. The junction and the germline gene differ at one end; a read error may be behind it. The rearrangement links TRBV7-2 to TRBJ1-2; D not resolved. The V gene's germline CDR1 is SGHTA and CDR2 FQGNSA. There are 12 residues in the CDR3. The CDR3 DNA is TGCGCCAGCAGCTTAAGCGGCTATTGCTACACCTTC. Residues: CASSLSGYCYTF. The variable domain in full, with the rest retrieved from reference TRBV7-2 and TRBJ1-2, is GAGVSQSPSNKVTEKGKDVELRCDPISGHTALYWYRQSLGQGLEFLIYFQGNSAPDKSGLPSDRFSAERTGGSVSTLTIQRTQQEDSAVYLCASSLSGYCYTFGSGTRLTVV.

The rearrangement uses TRBV28 and TRBJ1-1; D might be TRBD1 (5 bases). Germline-derived CDR1 and CDR2 are MDHEN and SYDVKM. The V end was cut by 6 bases, the J end by 8 bases, with 28 bases between. The CDR3 spans 17 residues. CDR3 bases: TGTGCCAGCAGCTTCGGCTACCGACAGCCCCAGAATCAAGAAGCTTTCTTT. Translating gives CASSFGYRQPQNQEAFF.

In this sample, this clone turned up many times. This chain uses TRBV13 with TRBJ2-7; possible D gene TRBD2, 5 bases. The V and J ends lost 5 bases and 6 bases respectively, with 29 bases between them. The length of the CDR3 is 18 residues. Germline-derived CDR1 and CDR2 are PRHDT and FYEKMQ (reference sequence). The CDR3 nucleotides read TGTGCCAGCAGCCCACTAGGCCCGATGACCCGAGGTTTGGGCGAGCAGTACTTC. Translating gives CASSPLGPMTRGLGEQYF.

As for this clone: Given a much more abundant clone one base away, this may be a read error. The chain employs TRBV4-1 and TRBJ2-5; 9 nucleotides line up with TRBD1. Germline-derived CDR1 and CDR2 are MGHRA and YSYEKL. CDR3 length equals 15 residues. V shed 4 bases, J shed 1 base, and the junction held 4 bases outside the gene matches. CDR3 DNA sequence: TGCGCCAGCAGCCGAGGGACAGGGCCCCAAGAGACCCAGTACTTC. Its protein is CASSRGTGPQETQYF.

In its sample, this clone was seen many times. The chain combines TRBV30 with TRBJ2-3; 10 bases match TRBD1. The CDR3 contains 15 residues. CDR1 and CDR2 (germline): GTSNPN, SVGIG (reference sequence). Trimming took 5 bases from V and 1 from J; bases not matched to a gene: 6. The CDR3 sequence is CAWGVGTGGTDTQYF. In nucleotides, the CDR3 is TGTGCCTGGGGAGTAGGGACAGGGGGCACAGATACGCAGTATTTT.